This entry lists 22 T cell receptor beta chains sequenced from one sample in a study of blood T cell repertoires in COVID-19. Clones were sequenced by immunoSEQ multiplex PCR, and TCRdb holds only the in-frame ones, with some missing. The sample consists of just over 300,000 clones, 75% to 90% of them appearing once. The sample taken for sequencing was peripheral blood. The receptors stem from a man younger than 30 with active or convalescent COVID-19.

The V and J genes are TRBV5-1 and TRBJ2-3; D possibly corresponds to TRBD1 (5 bases). In germline, CDR1 is SGHRS, CDR2 YFSETQ. This CDR3 is built from 14 residues. V lost 0 bases to trimming and J lost 4 bases, with 9 bases between them. CDR3 region: CASSLGQTPDTQYF. The CDR3 DNA reads as TGCGCCAGCAGCTTGGGACAGACCCCAGATACGCAGTATTTT. Supplemented by reference TRBV5-1 and TRBJ2-3, the full variable domain reads KAGVTQTPRYLIKTRGQQVTLSCSPISGHRSVSWYQQTPGQGLQFLFEYFSETQRNKGNFPGRFSGRQFSNSRSEMNVSTLELGDSALYLCASSLGQTPDTQYFGPGTRLTVL.

The rearrangement links TRBV19 to TRBJ2-2; D might be TRBD2 (5 bases). CDR1 LNHDA and CDR2 SQIVND come from the germline V gene (reference sequence). The CDR3 covers 14 residues. V lost 5 bases, J lost 3 bases, and 10 bases lay in between. DNA of the CDR3: TGTGCCAGTAGTTGGCGGGTTGACACCGGGGAGCTGTTTTTT. Protein product: CASSWRVDTGELFF.

The sample holds a few counts of this clone. The chain carries TRBV11-2 and TRBJ2-7, with D perhaps TRBD1 (7 bases). The CDR3 loop spans 14 amino acids. Germline V gene sequence: CDR1 SGHAT, CDR2 FQNNGV. Trimming left V 5 bases short and J 5 bases short, with 16 bases between. CDR3 protein: CASSPTGPSDEQYF. CDR3 DNA sequence: TGTGCCAGCAGCCCGACAGGGCCTAGCGACGAGCAGTACTTC.

The V gene is TRBV19, the J gene TRBJ2-2; TRBD1 matches 7 bases. Germline V gene sequence: CDR1 LNHDA, CDR2 SQIVND (reference sequence). The CDR3 runs 16 residues. V gave up 5 bases and J gave up 4 bases; unmatched junction bases: 10. The CDR3 reads CASSARQGSSTGELFF. The DNA for the CDR3 is TGTGCCAGTAGTGCCCGACAGGGTTCGAGCACCGGGGAGCTGTTTTTT.

The chain links TRBV18 to TRBJ2-7; 7 nucleotides line up with TRBD2. The CDR3 consists of 17 residues. Looked up from germline, CDR1 is KGHSH and CDR2 is LQKENI. After removal of 6 bases from V and 0 bases from J, the junction contained 14 bases not matched to a gene. Here the CDR3 reads CASSQTPGREPSYEQYF. CDR3 in DNA: TGTGCCAGCTCTCAAACGCCGGGGCGGGAGCCCTCCTACGAGCAGTACTTC.

The chain combines TRBV9 with TRBJ2-1; TRBD2 matches at 9 bases. CDR1 SGDLS and CDR2 YYNGEE come from the germline V gene. This CDR3 is 20 amino acids long. The V gene end was trimmed by 4 bases and the J gene end by 0 bases; junction bases not matched to a gene: 17. CDR3 sequence: CASSPPPGAGGQSSYNEQFF. CDR3 in DNA: TGTGCCAGCAGCCCCCCTCCGGGAGCGGGAGGCCAAAGCTCCTACAATGAGCAGTTCTTC. The full variable domain, with the rest looked up from reference TRBV9 and TRBJ2-1, is DSGVTQTPKHLITATGQRVTLRCSPRSGDLSVYWYQQSLDQGLQFLIQYYNGEERAKGNILERFSAQQFPDLHSELNLSSLELGDSALYFCASSPPPGAGGQSSYNEQFFGPGTRLTVL.

The V gene is TRBV11-2, the J gene TRBJ1-1; a possible D gene is TRBD1 (5 bases). V dropped 3 bases and J dropped 4 bases, with 12 bases sitting between them. Germline CDR1 is SGHAT and CDR2 is FQNNGV. CDR3 length equals 14 residues. CDR3 region: CASSFDGGGTEAFF. The CDR3 DNA follows: TGTGCCAGCAGCTTCGATGGGGGGGGCACTGAAGCTTTCTTT.

The gene calls are TRBV27 and TRBJ2-1; D unclear. Germline V lookup: CDR1 MNHEY, CDR2 SMNVEV (reference sequence). Trimming removed 1 base at V and 6 bases at J, with 19 bases between. The CDR3 is 17 residues long. The CDR3 spells CASSLLWVDGSINEQFF. The CDR3, as DNA: TGTGCCAGCAGTTTATTATGGGTTGACGGGTCGATCAATGAGCAGTTCTTC.

The gene calls are TRBV9 and TRBJ2-7; D possibly corresponds to TRBD2 (7 bases). Between the trimmed V and J ends, which lost 1 base and 2 bases, there was a span of 13 bases. This CDR3 has 15 residues. Germline assignment: CDR1 SGDLS and CDR2 YYNGEE. The CDR3 sequence is CASSVSGTPTYEQYF. Here the CDR3 DNA reads TGTGCCAGCAGCGTAAGCGGGACACCAACCTACGAGCAGTACTTC. The variable domain in full, completed from reference TRBV9 and TRBJ2-7, reads DSGVTQTPKHLITATGQRVTLRCSPRSGDLSVYWYQQSLDQGLQFLIQYYNGEERAKGNILERFSAQQFPDLHSELNLSSLELGDSALYFCASSVSGTPTYEQYFGPGTRLTVT.

The chain has TRBV5-6 and TRBJ2-7; 8 positions agree with TRBD1. V dropped 4 bases and J dropped 3; count of bases not matched to a gene: 3. The CDR3 loop spans 13 amino acids. CDR1 is SGHDT, CDR2 YYEEEE, per germline. CDR3 sequence: CASSTTGDYEQYF. CDR3 DNA sequence: TGTGCCAGCAGCACGACAGGGGACTACGAGCAGTACTTC.

The chain has TRBV4-1 and TRBJ1-5, with 7 bases aligning to TRBD1. Germline CDR1 is MGHRA and CDR2 is YSYEKL. The V gene end was trimmed by 6 bases and the J gene end by 1 base; junction bases not matched to a gene: 6. This CDR3 spans 15 amino acids. The CDR3 DNA reads TGCGCCAGCAGTTTTTCAGGGGGGAGCAATCAGCCCCAGCATTTT. Translation gives CASSFSGGSNQPQHF.

The chain is built from TRBV6-4 and TRBJ1-2; 8 nucleotides agree with TRBD1. CDR3 length: 13 amino acids. Germline assignment: CDR1 MRHNA and CDR2 SNTAGT. The J segment lost 4 bases and the V segment lost 7 bases, leaving 5 bases of the junction unmatched. In DNA, the CDR3 is TGTGCCAGCAATCACAGGGGGGGCTATGGCTACACCTTC. Amino acids: CASNHRGGYGYTF.

This clone was counted once. This chain joins TRBV5-1 and TRBJ2-7; D is unresolved. Trimming cost V 3 bases and J 0 bases, with 16 bases left between them. Per germline, CDR1 SGHRS and CDR2 YFSETQ. This CDR3 has 16 residues. The CDR3 region is CASSSAQIIHSYEQYF. The CDR3 nucleotides are TGCGCCAGCAGCTCAGCACAGATTATTCACTCCTACGAGCAGTACTTC. Based on the CDR3 plus reference TRBV5-1 and TRBJ2-7, the full variable domain is KAGVTQTPRYLIKTRGQQVTLSCSPISGHRSVSWYQQTPGQGLQFLFEYFSETQRNKGNFPGRFSGRQFSNSRSEMNVSTLELGDSALYLCASSSAQIIHSYEQYFGPGTRLTVT.

The chain couples TRBV7-2 to TRBJ2-7; 8 bases map to TRBD1. There are 14 residues in the CDR3. The V gene's germline CDR1 is SGHTA and CDR2 FQGNSA. V trimming: 3 bases; J trimming: 3 bases; junction bases outside the gene matches: 4. The CDR3 sequence: CASSFHDRGYEQYF. The CDR3 DNA sequence: TGTGCCAGCAGCTTCCACGACAGGGGCTACGAGCAGTACTTC.

J is TRBJ2-3 and V is TRBV6-1, with D tentatively TRBD1 (6 bases). Trimming cost V 3 bases and J 1 base, with 14 bases left between them. The CDR3 is 16 amino acids. Germline loops: CDR1 MNHNS, CDR2 SASEGT. CDR3 sequence reads: CASSDRQGSGTDTQYF. The CDR3 DNA reads TGTGCCAGCAGTGACAGGCAGGGGTCGGGCACAGATACGCAGTATTTT.

This clone occurred once. The V gene is TRBV2, the J gene TRBJ1-6; D might be TRBD1 (5 bases). Trimming shortened V by 6 bases and J by 9 bases, and 12 bases separated the two germline ends. The germline V gene has CDR1 SNHLY and CDR2 FYNNEI. CDR3 length equals 13 residues. The CDR3 protein is CASRRDPLSPLHF. In DNA form, the CDR3 reads TGTGCCAGCAGGCGGGACCCCCTTTCACCCCTCCACTTT.

CDR3 bases: TGCGCCAGCAGCTTGGCGGGCGAGGCCTACGAGCAGTACTTC. It translates to CASSLAGEAYEQYF. The chain employs TRBV4-1 and TRBJ2-7; tentative D call: TRBD2 (5 bases). The germline V and J ends were trimmed by 5 bases and 2 bases, with 13 bases remaining between them. Germline V CDR1 and CDR2: MGHRA, YSYEKL. The CDR3 runs 14 residues.

The table lists this clone with a few counts. The chain combines TRBV6-2 or TRBV6-3 with TRBJ2-6; no clear D. V lost 2 bases and J lost 0, with 5 bases in between. The CDR3 length is 15 residues. Germline V lookup: CDR1 MNHEY, CDR2 SVGEGT. CDR3 in amino acids: CASSYDSSGANVLTF. CDR3 in DNA: TGTGCCAGCAGTTACGACTCCTCTGGGGCCAACGTCCTGACTTTC.

This chain connects TRBV4-1 to TRBJ2-2; TRBD2 is a possible D gene (6 bases). Germline V gene data show CDR1 as MGHRA and CDR2 as YSYEKL. The CDR3 spans 14 residues. V lost 6 bases, J lost 2 bases, and 10 bases lay in between. CDR3 DNA sequence: TGCGCCAGCAGACCGGGACTCAACACCGGGGAGCTGTTTTTT. It is translated as CASRPGLNTGELFF.

The CDR3 loop is CASSLAGPGNQPQHF. The CDR3 DNA reads TGTGCCAGCAGCTTGGCCGGGCCGGGAAATCAGCCCCAGCATTTT. V and J are TRBV5-5 and TRBJ1-5; D remains ambiguous. Germline V CDR1 and CDR2: SGHKS, YYEKEE (reference sequence). This CDR3 is built from 15 residues. The germline V and J ends were trimmed by 0 bases and 4 bases, with 11 bases remaining between them. The entire variable domain, with the rest obtained from reference TRBV5-5 and TRBJ1-5, is as follows: DAGVTQSPTHLIKTRGQQVTLRCSPISGHKSVSWYQQVLGQGPQFIFQYYEKEERGRGNFPDRFSARQFPNYSSELNVNALLLGDSALYLCASSLAGPGNQPQHFGDGTRLSIL.

The chain uses TRBV19 and TRBJ1-6; possible D gene TRBD1, 5 bases. With 6 bases removed from V and 8 bases from J, the gap between germline ends came to 17 bases. Germline CDR1 LNHDA, CDR2 SQIVND (reference sequence). The CDR3 is 15 amino acids. The CDR3 sequence: CASSTRAGGYSPLHF. CDR3 nucleotide sequence: TGTGCCAGTAGCACCAGGGCAGGTGGATATTCACCCCTCCACTTT.

The chain joins TRBV19 to TRBJ2-2; 9 nucleotides match TRBD2. The CDR3 extends over 17 amino acids. CDR1 is LNHDA, CDR2 SQIVND, per germline (reference sequence). Trimming cost V 3 bases and J 6 bases; bases outside gene matches: 11. CDR3 sequence (DNA): TGTGCCAGTAGTATGGTAGGCCTAGCGGGAACGGCCGGGGAGCTGTTTTTT. Protein product: CASSMVGLAGTAGELFF.